This T cell receptor beta chain was found in a study of blood T cell repertoires in COVID-19. This CDR3 is 15 amino acids long. From germline, CDR1 is MNHEY and CDR2 SMNVEV (reference sequence). With V trimmed by 6 bases and J by 7 bases, 5 bases remained unmatched. Clones were read by immunoSEQ multiplex PCR, and TCRdb kept only the in-frame ones, dropping some. Of 91,000 or so clones listed, around 87% are singletons. The source material was peripheral blood. The sequence was collected from a human donor in a cohort sampled during active COVID-19. The genes are TRBV27 and TRBJ2-1, with TRBD2 matching over 14 bases. The chain's CDR3 is CASSLGTSGSNEQFF. Written as DNA, the CDR3 is TGTGCCAGCAGCCTCGGGACTAGCGGGAGTAATGAGCAGTTCTTC.